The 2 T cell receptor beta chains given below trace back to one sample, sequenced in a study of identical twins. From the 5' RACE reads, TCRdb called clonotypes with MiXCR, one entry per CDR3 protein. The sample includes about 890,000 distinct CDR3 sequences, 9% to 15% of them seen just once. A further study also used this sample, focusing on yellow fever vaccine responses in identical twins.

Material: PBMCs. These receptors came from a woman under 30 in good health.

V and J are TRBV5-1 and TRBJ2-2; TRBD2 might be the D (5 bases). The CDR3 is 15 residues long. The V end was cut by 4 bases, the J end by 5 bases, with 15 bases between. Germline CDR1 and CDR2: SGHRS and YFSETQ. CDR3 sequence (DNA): TGCGCCAGCAGCCGGACGAGGGTCGATACCGGGGAGCTGTTTTTT. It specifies CASSRTRVDTGELFF.

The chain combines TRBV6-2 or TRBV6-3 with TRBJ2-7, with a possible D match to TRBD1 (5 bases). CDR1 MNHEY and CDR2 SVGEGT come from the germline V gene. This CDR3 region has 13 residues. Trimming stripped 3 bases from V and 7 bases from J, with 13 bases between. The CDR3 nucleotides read TGTGCCAGCAGTTATAAGGGGCCACGGGAGCAGTACGTC. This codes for CASSYKGPREQYV.